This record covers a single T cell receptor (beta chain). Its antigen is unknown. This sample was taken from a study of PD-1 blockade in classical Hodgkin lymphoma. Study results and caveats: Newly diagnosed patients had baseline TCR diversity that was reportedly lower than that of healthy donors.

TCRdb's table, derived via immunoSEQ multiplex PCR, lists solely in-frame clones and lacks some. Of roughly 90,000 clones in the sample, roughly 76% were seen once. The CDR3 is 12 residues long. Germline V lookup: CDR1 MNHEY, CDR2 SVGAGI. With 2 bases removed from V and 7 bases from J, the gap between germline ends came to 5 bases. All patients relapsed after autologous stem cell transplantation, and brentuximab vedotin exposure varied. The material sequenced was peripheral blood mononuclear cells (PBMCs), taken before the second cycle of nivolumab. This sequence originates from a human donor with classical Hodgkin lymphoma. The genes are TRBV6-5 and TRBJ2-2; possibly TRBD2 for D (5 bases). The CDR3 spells CASSYGSGELFF. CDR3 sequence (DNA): TGTGCCAGCAGTTACGGGAGCGGGGAGCTGTTTTTT.